The 26 T cell receptor beta chains reported below all come from one sample, sequenced in a study of identical twins. TCRdb called the 5' RACE reads again in MiXCR, with one record for every CDR3 protein. The data show roughly 350,000 distinct CDR3 sequences, with 9% seen just once and under 9.5% held by the top ten. The sequenced sample consisted of naive T cells sorted from blood. The receptor set was obtained from a woman aged 45-65 years in good health.

This clonotype was detected many times. V gene TRBV28 combines with J gene TRBJ2-1, with D tentatively TRBD2 (6 bases). The length of the CDR3 is 15 residues. Germline CDR1 is MDHEN and CDR2 is SYDVKM. Trimming stripped 3 bases from V and 2 bases from J, with 11 bases between. In DNA form, the CDR3 reads TGTGCCAGCAGTTTTTTGGGGGGACCCTACAATGAGCAGTTCTTC. Residues: CASSFLGGPYNEQFF. Using reference TRBV28 and TRBJ2-1 for the parts outside the CDR3, the full variable domain is DVKVTQSSRYLVKRTGEKVFLECVQDMDHENMFWYRQDPGLGLRLIYFSYDVKMKEKGDIPEGYSVSREKKERFSLILESASTNQTSMYLCASSFLGGPYNEQFFGPGTRLTVL.

V gene TRBV4-1 combines with J gene TRBJ2-2; D not resolved. From germline, CDR1 is MGHRA and CDR2 YSYEKL. Trimming removed 3 bases from V and 8 bases from J, with 4 bases in between. The CDR3 consists of 11 residues. This chain's CDR3 is CASSQRGELFF. The DNA for the CDR3 is TGCGCCAGCAGCCAGCGGGGGGAGCTGTTTTTT.

This clonotype was detected a few times. V gene TRBV2 combines with J gene TRBJ2-3; TRBD2 might be the D (5 bases). From germline, CDR1 is SNHLY and CDR2 FYNNEI. V shed 3 bases and J shed 0 bases, with 7 bases lying between them. This CDR3 is built from 14 residues. CDR3 loop: CASSDEGSTDTQYF. DNA for the CDR3: TGTGCCAGCAGTGATGAGGGCAGCACAGATACGCAGTATTTT.

This clonotype was recorded a few times. The chain employs TRBV20-1 and TRBJ2-7; 8 bases match TRBD2. The CDR3 is made up of 15 amino acids. Germline V gene sequence: CDR1 DFQATT, CDR2 SNEGSKA (reference sequence). After removal of 1 base from V and 2 bases from J, the junction contained 7 bases not matched to a gene. CDR3 loop: CSARGRLAPTYEQYF. The CDR3 region has the DNA TGCAGTGCTAGAGGACGACTAGCGCCCACCTACGAGCAGTACTTC.

This clonotype came up a few times. The chain has TRBV19 and TRBJ2-1; D gene ambiguous. The CDR3 has 15 residues. Trimming removed 1 base from V and 7 bases from J, with 14 bases in between. Germline loops: CDR1 LNHDA, CDR2 SQIVND (reference sequence). CDR3 DNA: TGTGCCAGTAGTATAGCCAGCTTAGGGTTAAATGAGCAGTTCTTC. The encoded protein is CASSIASLGLNEQFF.

This clonotype was recorded at least ten times. This sequence joins TRBV5-1 and TRBJ2-3; perhaps D is TRBD1 or TRBD2 (5 bases each). V was shortened by 4 bases and J by 0 bases, with 9 bases between the two germline ends. This CDR3 comprises 14 residues. CDR1 is SGHRS and CDR2 is YFSETQ in the germline V gene. In nucleotides, the CDR3 is TGCGCCAGCAGCCGGGACGGAAGCACAGATACGCAGTATTTT. It yields the protein CASSRDGSTDTQYF.

The CDR3 DNA reads TGTGCCAGCAGCCGGGACGTCTACGAGCAGTACTTC. Translation: CASSRDVYEQYF. This chain links TRBV5-6 with TRBJ2-7; D could derive from TRBD1 or TRBD2 (5 bases each). CDR1 is SGHDT, CDR2 YYEEEE, per germline. Trimming pared 4 bases from V and 3 bases from J, leaving 8 bases between. The CDR3 is 12 residues long.

This clonotype occurred a few times. The genes are TRBV5-6 and TRBJ2-5, with D uncertain. CDR3 length: 14 residues. Germline-derived CDR1 and CDR2 are SGHDT and YYEEEE. The ends were cut back, 0 bases at V and 1 base at J, with 7 bases in the middle. CDR3 loop: CASSLGLPQETQYF. CDR3 bases: TGTGCCAGCAGCTTGGGGCTACCCCAAGAGACCCAGTACTTC. The full variable domain, completed using reference TRBV5-6 and TRBJ2-5, is DAGVTQSPTHLIKTRGQQVTLRCSPKSGHDTVSWYQQALGQGPQFIFQYYEEEERQRGNFPDRFSGHQFPNYSSELNVNALLLGDSALYLCASSLGLPQETQYFGPGTRLLVL.

This clonotype showed up just a few times. The chain recombines TRBV29-1 with TRBJ2-5; TRBD2 matches at 7 bases. V trimming: 3 bases; J trimming: 5 bases; junction bases outside the gene matches: 3. Germline CDR1 is SQVTM and CDR2 is ANQGSEA. This CDR3 comprises 12 residues. The CDR3 region has the DNA TGCAGCGTTGATGTCGGGGGGGAGACCCAGTACTTC. Amino acids: CSVDVGGETQYF.

Many counts were recorded for this clonotype. The chain has TRBV12-3 or TRBV12-4 and TRBJ2-7; no definite D call. The V and J ends lost 1 base and 5 bases respectively, with 9 bases between them. The CDR3 runs 13 residues. CDR3 coding DNA: TGTGCCAGCAGTTTAGTGTATCTGGACGAGCAGTACTTC. It yields the protein CASSLVYLDEQYF.

The chain joins TRBV27 to TRBJ2-1; the match to TRBD2 covers 9 bases. CDR3 size: 14 residues. Trimming cost V 8 bases and J 4 bases; bases outside gene matches: 6. Germline V CDR1 and CDR2: MNHEY, SMNVEV (reference sequence). CDR3: CASREAGGYNEQFF. The CDR3, as DNA: TGTGCCAGCCGCGAGGCGGGAGGGTACAATGAGCAGTTCTTC.

In this sample, this clonotype turned up a few times. The V call is TRBV7-9, the J call TRBJ2-7; TRBD1 agrees at 10 bases. With 5 bases clipped from V and 3 bases from J, the junction kept 4 bases outside the gene matches. Looked up from germline, CDR1 is SEHNR and CDR2 is FQNEAQ (reference sequence). This CDR3 is 14 amino acids long. The CDR3 DNA follows: TGTGCCAGCAGCCCCGGGACAGGGGACTACGAGCAGTACTTC. It is translated as CASSPGTGDYEQYF. The complete variable domain, with remaining parts taken from reference TRBV7-9 and TRBJ2-7, reads DTGVSQNPRHKITKRGQNVTFRCDPISEHNRLYWYRQTLGQGPEFLTYFQNEAQLEKSRLLSDRFSAERPKGSFSTLEIQRTEQGDSAMYLCASSPGTGDYEQYFGPGTRLTVT.

The sample holds many counts of this clonotype. The chain links TRBV14 to TRBJ2-3, with D possibly being TRBD2 (6 bases). V was clipped by 5 bases and J by 6 bases, with 15 bases between them. Germline V lookup: CDR1 SGHDN, CDR2 FVKESK. This CDR3 region has 14 residues. CDR3 sequence: CASSAGDSEDTQYF. The CDR3 region has the DNA TGTGCCAGCAGCGCCGGGGACTCCGAGGATACGCAGTATTTT.

This clonotype was seen many times. The chain couples TRBV4-1 to TRBJ2-2, with TRBD2 matching over 15 bases. Germline loops: CDR1 MGHRA, CDR2 YSYEKL. This CDR3 has 18 residues. V lost 1 base to trimming and J lost 7 bases; unmatched junction nucleotides: 7. The DNA for the CDR3 is TGCGCCAGCAGCCAAGCTGGGACTAGCGGGAGGTGGAACGGGGAGCTGTTTTTT. This translates into CASSQAGTSGRWNGELFF.

This sequence joins TRBV11-2 and TRBJ2-7, with D maybe TRBD2 (6 bases). V was shortened by 6 bases and J by 2 bases, with 14 bases between the two germline ends. Germline V lookup: CDR1 SGHAT, CDR2 FQNNGV. The CDR3 has 14 amino acids. CDR3 in DNA: TGTGCCAGCAGGCGTAGCGGCAACCCCTACGAGCAGTACTTC. Translating gives CASRRSGNPYEQYF.

The chain recombines TRBV20-1 with TRBJ2-2; D not resolved. The CDR3 totals 14 residues. The V gene's germline CDR1 is DFQATT and CDR2 SNEGSKA (reference sequence). The germline V and J ends were trimmed by 4 bases and 5 bases, with 14 bases remaining between them. This CDR3 is CSANTDLGTGELFF. Written as DNA, the CDR3 is TGCAGTGCTAATACTGACCTGGGAACCGGGGAGCTGTTTTTT.

The table lists this clonotype with a few counts. V usage is TRBV6-2 or TRBV6-3 and J usage is TRBJ2-3; a possible D gene is TRBD2 (6 bases). The CDR3 extends over 19 amino acids. Germline lookup yields CDR1 MNHEY and CDR2 SVGEGT. Trimming shortened V by 6 bases and J by 3 bases, and 28 bases separated the two germline ends. The chain's CDR3 is CASSPQTPGLVRGTDTQYF. In nucleotides, the CDR3 is TGTGCCAGCAGCCCTCAAACCCCCGGCCTCGTACGGGGGACAGATACGCAGTATTTT.

This clonotype was observed a few times. This chain connects TRBV12-3 or TRBV12-4 to TRBJ1-1, with D maybe TRBD1 (5 bases). The V and J ends lost 3 bases and 5 bases respectively, with 10 bases between them. This CDR3 comprises 13 residues. The CDR3 reads CASSFLGLTEAFF. DNA for the CDR3: TGTGCCAGCAGTTTTTTGGGGCTTACTGAAGCTTTCTTT.

Notes on this clonotype: The junction does not match germline at one end; this may be a read error. CDR3 sequence reads: CASSTVSGVYNGQFF. The CDR3 DNA is TGTGCCAGCAGCACAGTGTCGGGAGTTTACAATGGGCAGTTCTTC. The rearrangement links TRBV7-9 to TRBJ2-1; a possible D gene is TRBD2 (6 bases). CDR1 and CDR2 from the germline V gene are SEHNR and FQNEAQ (reference sequence). The CDR3 has 15 residues.

This clonotype was picked up many times. V usage is TRBV9 and J usage is TRBJ2-5, with D perhaps TRBD1 (6 bases). V lost 7 bases, J lost 4 bases, and 14 bases lay in between. The CDR3 sequence is 13 residues long. The germline CDR1 and CDR2 sequences are SGDLS and YYNGEE. The CDR3 protein is CASAPQGIETQYF. The CDR3 DNA reads TGTGCCAGCGCCCCGCAGGGGATAGAGACCCAGTACTTC.

This clonotype was seen repeatedly, ten times or more. The chain recombines TRBV5-1 with TRBJ2-1; no firm D call. The CDR3 sequence is 11 residues long. V lost 3 bases to trimming and J lost 6 bases, with 4 bases between them. Germline V gives CDR1 SGHRS, CDR2 YFSETQ. The CDR3 bases are TGCGCCAGCAGCTCGATCAATGAGCAGTTCTTC. This sequence encodes CASSSINEQFF.

This clonotype showed up just a few times. The chain has TRBV29-1 and TRBJ1-2; the match to TRBD1 covers 9 bases. This CDR3 contains 14 residues. V shed 0 bases, J shed 5 bases, and the junction held 4 bases outside the gene matches. Germline CDR1 is SQVTM and CDR2 is ANQGSEA. The CDR3 spells CSVEDPDRGYGYTF. The CDR3 DNA reads as TGCAGCGTTGAAGACCCGGACAGGGGATATGGCTACACCTTC.

The chain is built from TRBV6-5 and TRBJ2-1; 7 bases are a match to TRBD2. With V trimmed by 6 bases and J by 3 bases, 5 bases remained unmatched. CDR1 MNHEY and CDR2 SVGAGI come from the germline V gene. This CDR3 is 14 amino acids long. The CDR3 here is CASRERDFYNEQFF. CDR3 nucleotide sequence: TGTGCCAGCAGGGAGCGGGACTTCTACAATGAGCAGTTCTTC.

In its sample, this clonotype was seen many times. V gene TRBV12-3 or TRBV12-4 combines with J gene TRBJ1-3; possibly TRBD1 for D (5 bases). Trimming took 4 bases from V and 0 from J, leaving 7 bases between them. The CDR3 runs to 14 residues. In DNA form, the CDR3 reads TGTGCCAGCAGTTCGGGGGTCTCTGGAAACACCATATATTTT. This gives the protein CASSSGVSGNTIYF.

The genes are TRBV24-1 and TRBJ2-7, with D uncertain. This CDR3 spans 11 amino acids. Per germline, CDR1 KGHDR and CDR2 SFDVKD. V lost 0 bases and J 5 bases, leaving 1 base between the germline ends. The CDR3 loop reads CATSDLNEQYF. The CDR3 DNA reads as TGTGCCACCAGTGATTTGAACGAGCAGTACTTC.

This clonotype was detected many times. The rearrangement uses TRBV12-3 or TRBV12-4 and TRBJ2-6, with D uncertain. V was shortened by 3 bases and J by 0 bases, with 12 bases between the two germline ends. The CDR3 totals 17 residues. DNA of the CDR3: TGTGCCAGCAGTTTTCGGGTTTGGGGCTCTGGGGCCAACGTCCTGACTTTC. Its translation: CASSFRVWGSGANVLTF.